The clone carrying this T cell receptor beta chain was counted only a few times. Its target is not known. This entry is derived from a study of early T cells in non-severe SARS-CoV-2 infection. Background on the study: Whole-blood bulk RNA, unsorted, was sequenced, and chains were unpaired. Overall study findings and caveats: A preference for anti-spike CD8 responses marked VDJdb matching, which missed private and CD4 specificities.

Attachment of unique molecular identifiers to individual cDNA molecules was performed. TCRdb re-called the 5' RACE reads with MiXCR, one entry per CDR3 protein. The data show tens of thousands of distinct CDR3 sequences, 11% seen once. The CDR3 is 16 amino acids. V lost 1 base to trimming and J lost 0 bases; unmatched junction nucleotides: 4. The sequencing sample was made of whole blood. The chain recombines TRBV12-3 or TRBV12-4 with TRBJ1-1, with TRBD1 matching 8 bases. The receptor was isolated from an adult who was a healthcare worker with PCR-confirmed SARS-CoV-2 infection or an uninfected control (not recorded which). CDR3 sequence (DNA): TGTGCCAGCAGTTTAGTCGGACAGGGAATGAACACTGAAGCTTTCTTT. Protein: CASSLVGQGMNTEAFF.